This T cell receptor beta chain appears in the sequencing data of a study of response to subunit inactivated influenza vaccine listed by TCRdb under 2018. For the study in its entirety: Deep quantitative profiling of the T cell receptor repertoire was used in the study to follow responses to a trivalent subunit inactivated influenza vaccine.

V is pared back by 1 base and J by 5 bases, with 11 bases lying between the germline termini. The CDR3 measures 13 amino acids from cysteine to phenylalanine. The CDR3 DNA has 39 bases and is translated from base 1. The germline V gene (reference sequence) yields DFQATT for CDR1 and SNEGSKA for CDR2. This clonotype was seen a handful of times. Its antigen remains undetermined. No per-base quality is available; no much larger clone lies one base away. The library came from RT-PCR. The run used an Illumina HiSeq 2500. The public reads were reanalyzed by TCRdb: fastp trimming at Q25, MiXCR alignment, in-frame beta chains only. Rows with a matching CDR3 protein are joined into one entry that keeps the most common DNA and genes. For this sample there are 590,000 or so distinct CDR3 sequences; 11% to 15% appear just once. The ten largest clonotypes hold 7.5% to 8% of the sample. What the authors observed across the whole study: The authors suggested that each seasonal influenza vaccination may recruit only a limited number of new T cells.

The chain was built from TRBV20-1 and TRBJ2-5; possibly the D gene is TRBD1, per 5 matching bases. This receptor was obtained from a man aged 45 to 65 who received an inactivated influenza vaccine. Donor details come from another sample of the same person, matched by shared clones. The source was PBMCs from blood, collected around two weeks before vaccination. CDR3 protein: CSARVGHRETQYF. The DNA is TGCAGTGCTAGAGTGGGCCACAGGGAGACCCAGTACTTC.